Below are 26 T cell receptor beta chains sequenced from a single sample in a study of CD8+ T cells in alopecia areata (dated by TCRdb to the late 2010s). Libraries came from the immunoSEQ multiplex PCR assay. RNA was extracted from all samples and reverse transcribed into cDNA as template for TCR sequencing. TCRdb limited this immuneACCESS table to in-frame rearrangements with V and J called. A share of clones is missing; checked studies link under half to unresolved V genes, and the rest is unexplained. In all, the sample holds approximately 140,000 clones, and around 82% of those were seen once. The ten largest clones represent 25% of the sample. The time point label, as the study defines it: four to five weeks on oral tofacitinib. Interpreted using the paper, the treatment or condition label stands for: oral pan-JAK inhibitor, 5-10 mg twice daily. The specimen was CD8+ T cells sorted from blood, collected at week 4, from a patient treated with tofacitinib. The receptors were gathered from a human donor with alopecia areata.

The chain recombines TRBV6-6 with TRBJ2-7, with D unclear. Germline V gene lookup returns CDR1 MNHNY and CDR2 SVGAGI (reference sequence). This CDR3 spans 12 amino acids. V lost 5 bases, J lost 2 bases, and 7 bases lay in between. CDR3 bases: TGTGCCAGCAGTGTAGGTCCCTACGAGCAGTACTTC. This translates into CASSVGPYEQYF.

This rearrangement joins TRBV2 to TRBJ2-1; TRBD1 agrees at 7 bases. The CDR3 sequence is 13 residues long. The V gene end was trimmed by 9 bases and the J gene end by 1 base; junction bases not matched to a gene: 3. In germline, CDR1 is SNHLY, CDR2 FYNNEI. The CDR3 nucleotides are TGTGCCAGAGACAGGGCTTCCTACAATGAGCAGTTCTTC. Encoded protein: CARDRASYNEQFF.

The J gene is TRBJ1-1, the V gene TRBV4-3; D may be TRBD1 (5 bases). Germline V gene data show CDR1 as LGHNA and CDR2 as YSLEER. Trimming took 0 bases from V and 6 from J, leaving 17 bases between them. The CDR3 sequence is 16 residues long. The CDR3 bases are TGCGCCAGCAGCCAAGATTTGGCCGGGGGTTCAGCTGAAGCTTTCTTT. Its translation: CASSQDLAGGSAEAFF.

J is TRBJ2-7 and V is TRBV30; TRBD1 is a possible D gene (6 bases). V gave up 3 bases and J gave up 6 bases, with 18 bases separating them. The CDR3 covers 14 residues. The germline V gene encodes CDR1 GTSNPN and CDR2 SVGIG (reference sequence). The CDR3 DNA follows: TGTGCCTGGAGCTCCGGGACACGTTCATTCGAGCAGTACTTC. Protein: CAWSSGTRSFEQYF. Full variable domain (remainder filled in from reference TRBV30 and TRBJ2-7): SQTIHQWPATLVQPVGSPLSLECTVEGTSNPNLYWYRQAAGRGLQLLFYSVGIGQISSEVPQNLSASRPQDRQFILSSKKLLLSDSGFYLCAWSSGTRSFEQYFGPGTRLTVT.

As to this clone: Relative to the germline gene, one junction end is altered; a read error may explain this. V is TRBV7-7 and J is TRBJ2-5; TRBD2 matches 7 bases. Germline V CDR1 and CDR2: SSHAT, FNYEAQ (reference sequence). This CDR3 is 15 amino acids long. The CDR3 spells CASSLGRGLQETQYF. The CDR3, as DNA: TGTGCTAGCAGCCTAGGGAGGGGCCTCCAAGAGACCCAGTACTTC.

The gene calls are TRBV4-2 and TRBJ1-1; D unclear. The CDR3 covers 15 residues. The germline V gene encodes CDR1 LGHNA and CDR2 YNFKEQ. With 0 bases removed from V and 1 base from J, the gap between germline ends came to 9 bases. In DNA form, the CDR3 reads TGTGCCAGCAGCCAAGAAGGTGGGTGGAACACTGAAGCTTTCTTT. This encodes CASSQEGGWNTEAFF.

This chain uses TRBV4-1 with TRBJ2-7, with 10 bases lining up with TRBD1. This CDR3 spans 17 amino acids. Germline loops: CDR1 MGHRA, CDR2 YSYEKL. V was clipped by 4 bases and J by 6 bases; unmatched bases: 15. The CDR3 nucleotides read TGCGCCAGCAGCCGCTCCTCCATAAACCGGGACAGGGGCGAGCAGTACTTC. This sequence encodes CASSRSSINRDRGEQYF.

The chain links TRBV29-1 to TRBJ2-5; 7 bases line up with TRBD1. Per germline, CDR1 SQVTM and CDR2 ANQGSEA. CDR3 length: 14 residues. V shed 6 bases, J shed 1 base, and the junction held 8 bases outside the gene matches. The CDR3 coding sequence is TGCAGCGTCCTAACGACAGGGATCCAAGAGACCCAGTACTTC. Protein product: CSVLTTGIQETQYF.

This clone showed up just once. V is TRBV14 and J is TRBJ2-5, with unresolved D. This CDR3 is built from 12 residues. Germline CDR1 reads SGHDN; CDR2 reads FVKESK. Trimming removed 9 bases from V and 5 bases from J, with 13 bases in between. The CDR3 sequence is CASSQYTETQYF. CDR3 nucleotides: TGTGCCAGTTCACAATATACGGAGACCCAGTACTTC.

The genes are TRBV12-5 and TRBJ1-2, with TRBD1 identical over 7 bases. The germline gives CDR1 LGHNT, CDR2 FRNRAP. J was trimmed by 4 bases and V by 2 bases; bases with no gene match: 13. The CDR3 runs to 17 residues. The CDR3 nucleotides read TGTGCTAGTGGTTTGACGACCGGGACAGACTACCCCTATGGCTACACCTTC. Translation: CASGLTTGTDYPYGYTF.

This chain joins TRBV7-9 and TRBJ2-7; weak D call: TRBD2 (6 bases). Trimming shortened V by 6 bases and J by 3 bases, and 12 bases separated the two germline ends. This CDR3 contains 13 residues. Looked up from germline, CDR1 is SEHNR and CDR2 is FQNEAQ (reference sequence). In DNA form, the CDR3 reads TGTGCCAGCAGACCCCGGGAGCGCTACGAGCAGTACTTC. Translated, it gives CASRPRERYEQYF. The full variable domain, completed using reference TRBV7-9 and TRBJ2-7, is DTGVSQNPRHKITKRGQNVTFRCDPISEHNRLYWYRQTLGQGPEFLTYFQNEAQLEKSRLLSDRFSAERPKGSFSTLEIQRTEQGDSAMYLCASRPRERYEQYFGPGTRLTVT.

The chain uses TRBV5-4 and TRBJ2-7, with D possibly being TRBD2 (6 bases). Trimming took off 4 bases at V and 0 bases at J, with 14 bases between the two ends. The CDR3 is 15 residues long. The germline V gene encodes CDR1 SGHNT and CDR2 YYREEE (reference sequence). Here the CDR3 reads CASSPGGRNSYEQYF. CDR3 DNA: TGTGCCAGCAGCCCCGGGGGTAGGAACTCCTACGAGCAGTACTTC.

The CDR3 coding sequence is TGTGCCAGCAGCCTTGGGGTCGATACGCAGTATTTT. This sequence encodes CASSLGVDTQYF. The chain carries TRBV28 and TRBJ2-3; D gene unclear. Germline CDR1 MDHEN, CDR2 SYDVKM. V was cut by 6 bases and J by 6 bases, with 10 bases left in between. The CDR3 contains 12 residues.

The chain recombines TRBV30 with TRBJ2-6; TRBD1 matches 7 bases. In germline, CDR1 is GTSNPN, CDR2 SVGIG (reference sequence). The CDR3 extends over 15 amino acids. Trimming took 0 bases from V and 2 from J; bases not matched to a gene: 1. Written as DNA, the CDR3 is TGTGCCTGGAGTGTTCAGGGGGCTGGGGCCAACGTCCTGACTTTC. This encodes CAWSVQGAGANVLTF.

In DNA form, the CDR3 reads TGCAGTGCTACAACCGACCAACCTTACACCTTC. Translation: CSATTDQPYTF. This chain connects TRBV20-1 to TRBJ1-2; D is uncertain. CDR1 is DFQATT and CDR2 is SNEGSKA in the germline V gene (reference sequence). Trimming pared 4 bases from V and 11 bases from J, leaving 14 bases between. The CDR3 loop spans 11 amino acids.

The chain couples TRBV15 to TRBJ2-5, with a tentative D call TRBD1 (5 bases). From germline, CDR1 is LNHNV and CDR2 YYDKDF (reference sequence). Trimming took 0 bases from V and 7 from J, leaving 15 bases between them. The CDR3 is made up of 15 amino acids. CDR3 sequence: CATSRDRGFGGTQYF. The CDR3 DNA follows: TGTGCCACCAGCAGAGATAGGGGTTTTGGTGGGACCCAGTACTTC.

This clone showed up just a few times. The chain joins TRBV19 to TRBJ2-4; possibly TRBD1 for D (5 bases). CDR1 and CDR2 (germline): LNHDA, SQIVND (reference sequence). V was pared by 6 bases and J by 8 bases, with 8 bases between. This CDR3 contains 11 residues. CDR3 nucleotide sequence: TGTGCCAGTAGAGAAGGGGACATTCAGTACTTC. It codes for CASREGDIQYF.

The count of this clone is one. Only one base separates this from a far larger clonotype, so it likely reflects a read error. The gene calls are TRBV5-1 and TRBJ2-1; 7 nucleotides line up with TRBD2. CDR1 is SGHRS and CDR2 is YFSETQ in the germline V gene. The V and J ends lost 2 bases and 4 bases, in that order; junction bases with no gene match: 6. The CDR3 has 15 amino acids. The CDR3 DNA reads as TGCGCCAGCAGCTTAACTGGGGGGGAATACAATGAGCAGTTCTTC. It yields the protein CASSLTGGEYNEQFF.

The chain is built from TRBV2 and TRBJ1-2; unclear D gene. The CDR3 sequence is 15 residues long. The V and J ends lost 3 bases and 3 bases respectively, with 14 bases between them. Germline lookup yields CDR1 SNHLY and CDR2 FYNNEI. CDR3 DNA sequence: TGTGCCAGCAGTGACGAAAATGTGGCATACTATGGCTACACCTTC. Amino acids: CASSDENVAYYGYTF.

The V and J genes are TRBV19 and TRBJ1-2; no reliable D call. CDR3 length: 14 amino acids. V was trimmed by 4 bases and J by 4 bases, leaving 13 bases between them. Germline V gene lookup returns CDR1 LNHDA and CDR2 SQIVND (reference sequence). The CDR3 DNA is TGTGCCAGTAGTACGACTCCCTCCGGCTATGGCTACACCTTC. This sequence encodes CASSTTPSGYGYTF.

The gene calls are TRBV13 and TRBJ2-7; 9 nucleotides line up with TRBD2. CDR1 and CDR2 (germline): PRHDT, FYEKMQ (reference sequence). Trimming removed 6 bases from V and 2 bases from J; junction bases left unmatched: 8. The CDR3 is made up of 15 amino acids. The CDR3 region has the DNA TGTGCCAGCAGGATTAGCGGGGGATTCACCTACGAGCAGTACTTC. Residues: CASRISGGFTYEQYF.

This chain links TRBV27 with TRBJ1-1; D unclear. CDR1 and CDR2 (germline): MNHEY, SMNVEV (reference sequence). This CDR3 contains 14 residues. Trimming stripped 3 bases from V and 2 bases from J, with 10 bases between. CDR3 sequence reads: CASSFDGYNTEAFF. DNA of the CDR3: TGTGCCAGCAGTTTTGATGGGTACAACACTGAAGCTTTCTTT.

The chain employs TRBV7-6 and TRBJ2-5, with 8 bases lining up with TRBD1. The ends lost 5 bases at V and 5 bases at J; junction bases unmatched: 10. The CDR3 covers 15 residues. Germline V CDR1 and CDR2: SGHVS, FNYEAQ. The CDR3 here is CASSQGASRAETQYF. The DNA for the CDR3 is TGTGCCAGCAGCCAGGGGGCCAGCCGGGCGGAGACCCAGTACTTC.

The chain employs TRBV27 and TRBJ1-1; D gene ambiguous. Germline-derived CDR1 and CDR2 are MNHEY and SMNVEV (reference sequence). This CDR3 has 14 amino acids. V lost 5 bases and J lost 10, with 20 bases in between. CDR3 coding DNA: TGTGCCAGCAGTCCAATCCCTACCCATACGGGAGCTTTCTTT. Translated: CASSPIPTHTGAFF.

This clone was recorded only once. This rearrangement joins TRBV2 to TRBJ2-1; TRBD1 or TRBD2 may be the D gene (6 bases each). This CDR3 has 11 residues. The germline CDR1 and CDR2 sequences are SNHLY and FYNNEI. Trimming shortened V by 4 bases and J by 12 bases, and 10 bases separated the two germline ends. The CDR3: CASSVGGGQFF. The DNA for the CDR3 is TGTGCCAGCAGTGTAGGGGGAGGGCAGTTCTTC.

In this sample, this clone turned up once. The sample contains more than one DNA sequence encoding this CDR3. V and J are TRBV6-5 and TRBJ2-7; D gene unclear. Germline V lookup: CDR1 MNHEY, CDR2 SVGAGI. V was cut by 2 bases and J by 3 bases, with 8 bases left in between. The CDR3 spans 13 residues. CDR3 loop: CASSYGAGYEQYF. As DNA, the CDR3 is TGTGCCAGCAGTTACGGAGCAGGCTACGAGCAGTACTTC.